The 4 T cell receptor beta chains below all came from one sample that was sequenced in a study of human T cells and chemical hapten exposure (TCRdb year 2021). This specimen's time point label, interpreted: healthy volunteer bleed at 2 weeks. Total RNA was extracted from unfractionated whole blood collected in Tempus Blood RNA tubes. Libraries came from RACE. The instrument given in TCRdb is NextSeq 500. In-frame beta chains were kept once TCRdb had trimmed the public reads at Q25 with fastp and called clones with MiXCR. Records with the same CDR3 protein are collapsed into one entry carrying the most frequent genes and DNA. This sample holds 100,000 to 150,000 distinct CDR3 sequences; approximately 10% were observed only once. Clones ranked in the top ten supply 1.5% to 2% of the sample. The sequencing input was whole blood. These receptors were taken from a male donor in good health. Some clones in this sample may be carry-over from other donors' samples.

This clonotype was counted at least ten times. J is TRBJ1-1 and V is TRBV20-1; D perhaps matches TRBD1 (5 bases). CDR3 length: 14 residues. The V gene lost 6 bases and the J gene lost 0 bases, with 14 bases spanning the gap. Germline CDR1 DFQATT, CDR2 SNEGSKA (reference sequence). CDR3 region: CSAPIQDMNTEAFF. DNA of the CDR3: TGCAGTGCACCCATACAGGATATGAACACTGAAGCTTTCTTT.

This clonotype occurred many times. J is TRBJ2-1 and V is TRBV29-1; tentative D call: TRBD2 (5 bases). Germline CDR1 reads SQVTM; CDR2 reads ANQGSEA. The CDR3 length is 12 residues. Trimming pared 6 bases from V and 5 bases from J, leaving 11 bases between. This CDR3 reads CSVEWRDNEQFF. As DNA, the CDR3 is TGCAGCGTCGAATGGCGGGACAATGAGCAGTTCTTC.

This clonotype was counted many times. V and J are TRBV7-8 and TRBJ1-5; 7 nucleotides agree with TRBD1. Germline trimming cut 5 bases from V and 4 bases from J; bases unmatched to any gene: 17. The CDR3 totals 18 residues. The germline gives CDR1 SGHVS, CDR2 FQNEAQ. CDR3 in amino acids: CASSPTFPGQDRNQPQHF. The DNA of the CDR3 is TGTGCCAGCAGCCCAACATTTCCTGGACAGGATCGAAATCAGCCCCAGCATTTT.

The chain is built from TRBV27 and TRBJ1-1; 7 positions match TRBD1. CDR3 size: 18 residues. V was clipped by 5 bases and J by 4 bases; unmatched bases: 19. CDR1 and CDR2 from the germline V gene are MNHEY and SMNVEV (reference sequence). The CDR3 spells CASSPRAQGSSSSTEAFF. In DNA, the CDR3 is TGTGCCAGCAGTCCGAGGGCACAGGGGAGTAGTTCGAGCACTGAAGCTTTCTTT.